The 26 T cell receptor beta chains listed next were all sequenced from one sample in a study of cytomegalovirus exposure and HLA in healthy donors. PCR involved 60 Vbeta and 13 Jbeta primers. The protocol was immunoSEQ multiplex PCR, while the TCRdb copy is restricted to in-frame clones and leaves out a portion. The table records 85,000 to 130,000 clones, roughly 80% of them present only once. The specimen was PBMCs. The receptor set was obtained from a male donor in good health and CMV-seropositive.

This clone was found once. The rearrangement uses TRBV7-2 and TRBJ2-5; 13 bases map to TRBD2. In germline, CDR1 is SGHTA, CDR2 FQGNSA. V was pared by 1 base and J by 5 bases, with 4 bases of the junction left unmatched. This CDR3 spans 16 amino acids. The CDR3 protein is CASSLGGLAGRETQYF. The CDR3 coding sequence is TGTGCCAGCAGCTTAGGGGGACTAGCGGGGAGGGAGACCCAGTACTTC. The full variable domain, with the rest looked up from reference TRBV7-2 and TRBJ2-5, is GAGVSQSPSNKVTEKGKDVELRCDPISGHTALYWYRQSLGQGLEFLIYFQGNSAPDKSGLPSDRFSAERTGGSVSTLTIQRTQQEDSAVYLCASSLGGLAGRETQYFGPGTRLLVL.

The chain employs TRBV7-2 and TRBJ2-7; 8 bases line up with TRBD1. Germline V gene sequence: CDR1 SGHTA, CDR2 FQGNSA. V trimming: 4 bases; J trimming: 2 bases; junction bases outside the gene matches: 4. The CDR3 is 14 amino acids. The CDR3 coding sequence is TGTGCCAGCAGCTACCGGGACAGGACCTACGAGCAGTACTTC. Its translation: CASSYRDRTYEQYF.

This clone came up once. This chain connects TRBV7-2 to TRBJ2-7; 9 nucleotides match TRBD2. Trimming at V came to 5 bases and at J to 2 bases, leaving 4 bases not matched to a gene. Germline V gene sequence: CDR1 SGHTA, CDR2 FQGNSA. CDR3 length: 14 amino acids. CDR3 sequence (DNA): TGTGCCAGCAGCGTTAGCGGGGGCACCTACGAGCAGTACTTC. It specifies CASSVSGGTYEQYF. Together with reference TRBV7-2 and TRBJ2-7, the CDR3 gives the full variable domain: GAGVSQSPSNKVTEKGKDVELRCDPISGHTALYWYRQSLGQGLEFLIYFQGNSAPDKSGLPSDRFSAERTGGSVSTLTIQRTQQEDSAVYLCASSVSGGTYEQYFGPGTRLTVT.

The chain has TRBV6-4 and TRBJ2-5; TRBD2 matches at 7 bases. The V segment lost 6 bases and the J segment 5 bases; nucleotides outside the gene matches: 9. CDR1 is MRHNA and CDR2 is SNTAGT in the germline V gene. This CDR3 has 14 residues. As DNA, the CDR3 is TGTGCCAGCAGACCTCAGCGGGGAGGGGAGACCCAGTACTTC. It codes for CASRPQRGGETQYF.

In its sample, this clone ranks as medium-sized. The chain couples TRBV9 to TRBJ1-4; D not certain. CDR1 is SGDLS and CDR2 is YYNGEE in the germline V gene. The CDR3 has 15 residues. V lost 1 base, J lost 8 bases, and 15 bases lay in between. The CDR3: CASSVSAREYEKLFF. The DNA of the CDR3 is TGTGCCAGCAGCGTATCTGCGCGGGAGTACGAAAAACTGTTTTTT.

This chain joins TRBV5-4 and TRBJ2-3; 8 nucleotides align to TRBD2. The germline gives CDR1 SGHNT, CDR2 YYREEE (reference sequence). The CDR3 has 14 amino acids. V lost 4 bases and J lost 1; bases outside the gene matches: 2. The CDR3 reads CASSRGGGTDTQYF. The CDR3 bases are TGTGCCAGCAGCCGGGGGGGCGGCACAGATACGCAGTATTTT.

The chain joins TRBV11-2 to TRBJ2-3, with 7 bases fitting TRBD2. V was clipped by 1 base and J by 0 bases; unmatched bases: 1. Per the germline V gene, CDR1 is SGHAT and CDR2 is FQNNGV. This CDR3 is built from 15 residues. CDR3 nucleotide sequence: TGTGCCAGCAGCTTAGCGGGGGGTAGCACAGATACGCAGTATTTT. The encoded protein is CASSLAGGSTDTQYF.

The gene calls are TRBV29-1 and TRBJ2-2; TRBD2 might be the D (6 bases). The CDR3 has 13 amino acids. Germline loops: CDR1 SQVTM, CDR2 ANQGSEA. V dropped 4 bases and J dropped 5 bases, with 11 bases sitting between them. CDR3 loop: CSVAGGKTGELFF. For the CDR3, the DNA is TGCAGCGTTGCTGGGGGGAAAACCGGGGAGCTGTTTTTT.

This clone counts as large. V gene TRBV2 combines with J gene TRBJ2-7, with TRBD1 identical over 8 bases. Germline V gene lookup returns CDR1 SNHLY and CDR2 FYNNEI. Trimming cost V 5 bases and J 3 bases; bases outside gene matches: 3. This CDR3 contains 13 residues. CDR3 residues: CASSIGQGYEQYF. Here the CDR3 DNA reads TGTGCCAGCAGTATCGGACAGGGCTACGAGCAGTACTTC.

This chain links TRBV7-6 with TRBJ1-1, with D hard to call. The germline V gene has CDR1 SGHVS and CDR2 FNYEAQ. The CDR3 has 13 amino acids. V shed 4 bases and J shed 3 bases, with 9 bases lying between them. The CDR3 spells CASSSGSYTEAFF. The CDR3 nucleotides are TGTGCCAGCAGCTCCGGGTCTTACACTGAAGCTTTCTTT.

This clone appeared a single time. The genes are TRBV19 and TRBJ2-5, with D perhaps matching TRBD1 (5 bases). Germline lookup yields CDR1 LNHDA and CDR2 SQIVND (reference sequence). The length of the CDR3 is 14 residues. The V end lost 1 base, the J end lost 2 bases, and 8 bases lay between the germline ends. The CDR3 sequence: CASSIGGTQETQYF. DNA of the CDR3: TGTGCCAGTAGTATAGGGGGCACTCAAGAGACCCAGTACTTC.

V usage is TRBV15 and J usage is TRBJ1-2; D may be TRBD1 (5 bases). The V end lost 8 bases, the J end lost 3 bases, and 16 bases lay between the germline ends. Germline lookup yields CDR1 LNHNV and CDR2 YYDKDF (reference sequence). The CDR3 contains 14 residues. CDR3 residues: CATHTLGRDYGYTF. DNA of the CDR3: TGTGCCACCCACACGCTGGGGCGTGACTATGGCTACACCTTC.

This chain links TRBV7-2 with TRBJ2-3; 11 bases line up with TRBD2. Germline V gives CDR1 SGHTA, CDR2 FQGNSA. The J segment lost 4 bases and the V segment lost 6 bases, leaving 3 bases of the junction unmatched. There are 14 residues in the CDR3. CDR3 loop: CASRVAGGPDTQYF. The CDR3, as DNA: TGTGCCAGCAGGGTAGCGGGGGGGCCAGATACGCAGTATTTT.

CDR3 residues: CASNRDRDTDTQYF. In DNA, the CDR3 is TGTGCCAGCAACCGGGACAGGGACACAGATACGCAGTATTTT. V is TRBV2 and J is TRBJ2-3, with 9 bases identical to TRBD1. This CDR3 has 14 amino acids. Germline values: CDR1 SNHLY, CDR2 FYNNEI. V trimming: 7 bases; J trimming: 2 bases; junction bases outside the gene matches: 4.

This clone turned up a few times. The chain combines TRBV6-1 with TRBJ1-5; D remains ambiguous. Germline CDR1 MNHNS, CDR2 SASEGT. The CDR3 loop spans 13 amino acids. V lost 7 bases and J lost 7, with 14 bases in between. The CDR3 reads CASTGGWWQPQHF. For the CDR3, the DNA is TGTGCCAGCACCGGAGGGTGGTGGCAGCCCCAGCATTTT.

The chain links TRBV2 to TRBJ1-4; possible D gene TRBD1, 5 bases. CDR1 and CDR2 from the germline V gene are SNHLY and FYNNEI. There are 12 residues in the CDR3. Trimming pared 8 bases from V and 7 bases from J, leaving 11 bases between. The CDR3: CASGAGIEKLFF. The CDR3 DNA reads as TGTGCCAGCGGGGCAGGGATTGAAAAACTGTTTTTT.

The genes are TRBV30 and TRBJ1-2; the match to TRBD1 covers 11 bases. Germline V CDR1 and CDR2: GTSNPN, SVGIG (reference sequence). This CDR3 region has 15 residues. After removal of 1 base from V and 6 bases from J, the junction contained 7 bases not matched to a gene. CDR3 in amino acids: CAWSGDRGYGNGYTF. The CDR3 region has the DNA TGTGCCTGGAGTGGGGACAGGGGGTATGGTAATGGCTACACCTTC.

This chain uses TRBV11-2 with TRBJ2-3; 7 nucleotides match TRBD2. Trimming at V came to 5 bases and at J to 6 bases, leaving 14 bases not matched to a gene. The V gene's germline CDR1 is SGHAT and CDR2 FQNNGV. This CDR3 is built from 16 residues. CDR3 protein: CASSLLGGRGFDTQYF. The CDR3 coding sequence is TGTGCCAGCAGCCTCCTGGGTGGGCGGGGGTTCGATACGCAGTATTTT.

This chain links TRBV4-3 with TRBJ2-1; TRBD1 matches at 7 bases. Unmatched junction bases numbered 6, after V lost 4 bases and J lost 0 bases. Looked up from germline, CDR1 is LGHNA and CDR2 is YSLEER. The CDR3 extends over 16 amino acids. The CDR3 DNA reads TGCGCCAGCAGCCTATACCGGGACAGCTCCTACAATGAGCAGTTCTTC. This sequence encodes CASSLYRDSSYNEQFF.

Only one count was recorded for this clone. J is TRBJ1-5 and V is TRBV28; the D gene is possibly TRBD1 (5 bases). The CDR3 sequence is 16 residues long. V was trimmed by 3 bases and J by 2 bases, leaving 14 bases between them. Per germline, CDR1 MDHEN and CDR2 SYDVKM. This CDR3 reads CASSFLRGQGNQPQHF. DNA for the CDR3: TGTGCCAGCAGTTTCTTGCGCGGACAAGGCAATCAGCCCCAGCATTTT.

The chain couples TRBV5-1 to TRBJ2-7; 7 bases fit TRBD1. Germline CDR1 is SGHRS and CDR2 is YFSETQ. V was pared by 3 bases and J by 0 bases, with 6 bases of the junction left unmatched. CDR3 length: 15 amino acids. The CDR3 nucleotides read TGCGCCAGCAGCTCGGAGGCAGGGGGCTCCTACGAGCAGTACTTC. Its translation is CASSSEAGGSYEQYF.

The rearrangement links TRBV29-1 to TRBJ2-3, with D maybe TRBD1 (6 bases). The germline V gene has CDR1 SQVTM and CDR2 ANQGSEA. V was pared by 5 bases and J by 2 bases, with 11 bases between. CDR3 length: 13 residues. For the CDR3, the DNA is TGCAGCGTTAAAACAGGGATCACAGATACGCAGTATTTT. This codes for CSVKTGITDTQYF.

The chain recombines TRBV5-4 with TRBJ2-7, with TRBD1 as a possible D gene (7 bases). This CDR3 has 13 amino acids. The ends were cut back, 4 bases at V and 3 bases at J, with 11 bases in the middle. CDR1 is SGHNT and CDR2 is YYREEE in the germline V gene (reference sequence). As DNA, the CDR3 is TGTGCCAGCAGCCACAGGGGAGGCTACGAGCAGTACTTC. Its translation is CASSHRGGYEQYF.

The gene calls are TRBV6-5 and TRBJ2-7; a weak D match, TRBD1 (5 bases). V lost 8 bases and J lost 2, with 10 bases in between. The germline V gene has CDR1 MNHEY and CDR2 SVGAGI. The CDR3 covers 12 residues. CDR3: CASRTLPYEQYF. CDR3 nucleotide sequence: TGTGCCAGCCGGACACTACCCTACGAGCAGTACTTC.

The gene calls are TRBV6-4 and TRBJ2-3; D is uncertain. CDR3 size: 13 residues. Germline CDR1 is MRHNA and CDR2 is SNTAGT. Trimming took off 6 bases at V and 0 bases at J, with 7 bases between the two ends. CDR3 in amino acids: CASSPGSTDTQYF. The DNA of the CDR3 is TGTGCCAGCAGCCCCGGTAGCACAGATACGCAGTATTTT.

The gene calls are TRBV6-5 and TRBJ2-1, with D possibly matching TRBD2 (7 bases). Trimming left V 8 bases short and J 8 bases short, with 19 bases between. CDR1 is MNHEY, CDR2 SVGAGI, per germline. The CDR3 has 14 residues. The CDR3 loop reads CASRLRGLGDEQFF. The CDR3 DNA sequence: TGTGCCAGCCGCCTGCGGGGGCTGGGGGATGAGCAGTTCTTC.